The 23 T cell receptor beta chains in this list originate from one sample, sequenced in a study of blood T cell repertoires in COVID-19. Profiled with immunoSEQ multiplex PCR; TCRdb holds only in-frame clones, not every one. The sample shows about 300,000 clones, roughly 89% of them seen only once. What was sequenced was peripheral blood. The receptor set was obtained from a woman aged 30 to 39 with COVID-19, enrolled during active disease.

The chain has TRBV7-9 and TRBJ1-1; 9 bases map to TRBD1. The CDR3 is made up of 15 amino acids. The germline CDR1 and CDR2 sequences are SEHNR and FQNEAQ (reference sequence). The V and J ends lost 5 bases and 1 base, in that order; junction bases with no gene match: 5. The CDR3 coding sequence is TGTGCCAGCAGCCTCAACAGGGGGCGGAACACTGAAGCTTTCTTT. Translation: CASSLNRGRNTEAFF.

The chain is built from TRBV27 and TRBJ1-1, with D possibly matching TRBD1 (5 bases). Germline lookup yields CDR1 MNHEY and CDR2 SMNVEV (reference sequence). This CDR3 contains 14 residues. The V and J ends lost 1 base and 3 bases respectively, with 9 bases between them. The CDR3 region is CASSLFGGDTEAFF. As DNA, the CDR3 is TGTGCCAGCAGTTTATTTGGGGGGGACACTGAAGCTTTCTTT.

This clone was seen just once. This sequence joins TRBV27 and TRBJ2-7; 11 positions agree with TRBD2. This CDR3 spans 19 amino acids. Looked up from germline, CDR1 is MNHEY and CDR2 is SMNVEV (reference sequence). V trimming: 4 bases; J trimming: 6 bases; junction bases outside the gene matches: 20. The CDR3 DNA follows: TGTGCCAGCAGTTCCTTGTCGCGCTATAGCGGGGGGGGTTTGGGCGAGCAGTACTTC. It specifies CASSSLSRYSGGGLGEQYF.

The CDR3 spells CASSSTGETQYF. CDR3 sequence (DNA): TGTGCCAGCAGCTCCACAGGGGAGACCCAGTACTTC. The chain uses TRBV5-4 and TRBJ2-5, with a weak D call TRBD1 (6 bases). The CDR3 loop spans 12 amino acids. Looked up from germline, CDR1 is SGHNT and CDR2 is YYREEE (reference sequence). The V gene lost 3 bases and the J gene lost 5 bases, with 8 bases spanning the gap.

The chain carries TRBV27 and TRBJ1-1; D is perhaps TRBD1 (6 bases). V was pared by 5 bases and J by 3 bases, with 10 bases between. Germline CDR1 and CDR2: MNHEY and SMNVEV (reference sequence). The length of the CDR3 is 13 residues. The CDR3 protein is CASSKQGHTEAFF. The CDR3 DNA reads TGTGCCAGCAGTAAACAGGGACACACTGAAGCTTTCTTT.

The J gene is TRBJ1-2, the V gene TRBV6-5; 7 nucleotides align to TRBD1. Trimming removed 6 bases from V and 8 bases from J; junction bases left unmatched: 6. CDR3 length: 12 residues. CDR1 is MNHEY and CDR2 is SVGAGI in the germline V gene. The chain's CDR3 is CASRQGVGGYTF. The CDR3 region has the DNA TGTGCCAGCAGGCAGGGGGTCGGAGGCTACACCTTC.

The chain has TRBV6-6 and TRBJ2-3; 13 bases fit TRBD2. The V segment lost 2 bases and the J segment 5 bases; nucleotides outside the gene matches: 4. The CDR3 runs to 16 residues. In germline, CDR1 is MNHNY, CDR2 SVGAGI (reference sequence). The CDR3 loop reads CASSYRTSGGQDTQYF. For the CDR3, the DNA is TGTGCCAGCAGTTACCGGACTAGCGGGGGACAAGATACGCAGTATTTT.

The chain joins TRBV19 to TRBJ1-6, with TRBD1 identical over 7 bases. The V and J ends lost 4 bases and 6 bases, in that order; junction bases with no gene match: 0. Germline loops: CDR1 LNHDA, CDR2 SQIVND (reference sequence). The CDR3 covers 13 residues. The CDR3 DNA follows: TGTGCCAGTAGTAGACAGGGTAATTCACCCCTCCACTTT. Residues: CASSRQGNSPLHF.

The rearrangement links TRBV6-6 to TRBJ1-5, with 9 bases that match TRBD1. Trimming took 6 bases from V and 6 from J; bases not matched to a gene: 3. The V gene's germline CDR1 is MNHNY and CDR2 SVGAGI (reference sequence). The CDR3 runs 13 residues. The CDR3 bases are TGTGCCAGCAGCGGACAGGGGTCTCAGCCCCAGCATTTT. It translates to CASSGQGSQPQHF.

The CDR3 sequence is CASSVSGTGVMDEQFF. The CDR3 DNA sequence: TGTGCCAGCAGCGTTTCCGGGACAGGGGTTATGGATGAGCAGTTCTTC. The genes are TRBV9 and TRBJ2-1; 10 nucleotides line up with TRBD1. V gave up 2 bases and J gave up 8 bases; unmatched junction bases: 10. CDR3 size: 16 residues. Germline assignment: CDR1 SGDLS and CDR2 YYNGEE.

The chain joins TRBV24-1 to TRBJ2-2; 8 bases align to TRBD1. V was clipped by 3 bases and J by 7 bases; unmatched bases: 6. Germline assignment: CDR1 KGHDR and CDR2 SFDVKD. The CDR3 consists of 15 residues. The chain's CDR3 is CATSDPGGSDGELFF. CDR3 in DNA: TGTGCCACCAGTGATCCAGGGGGCTCGGACGGGGAGCTGTTTTTT.

CDR3 in amino acids: CASSPPGGQETQYF. The CDR3 region has the DNA TGTGCCAGCAGCCCCCCGGGTGGACAAGAGACCCAGTACTTC. The chain links TRBV7-2 to TRBJ2-5; D is undetermined. The CDR3 contains 14 residues. Trimming removed 5 bases from V and 2 bases from J, with 12 bases in between. Germline values: CDR1 SGHTA, CDR2 FQGNSA. The full variable domain, with the rest looked up from reference TRBV7-2 and TRBJ2-5, is GAGVSQSPSNKVTEKGKDVELRCDPISGHTALYWYRQSLGQGLEFLIYFQGNSAPDKSGLPSDRFSAERTGGSVSTLTIQRTQQEDSAVYLCASSPPGGQETQYFGPGTRLLVL.

CDR3 sequence reads: CASRGGGAAFHGYTF. CDR3 DNA sequence: TGTGCCAGTAGGGGAGGTGGGGCGGCCTTCCATGGCTACACCTTC. V and J are TRBV19 and TRBJ1-2; D is possibly TRBD1 (5 bases). CDR3 length: 15 amino acids. Germline CDR1 is LNHDA and CDR2 is SQIVND (reference sequence). Deletions cut 6 bases from V and 6 bases from J, with 20 bases between.

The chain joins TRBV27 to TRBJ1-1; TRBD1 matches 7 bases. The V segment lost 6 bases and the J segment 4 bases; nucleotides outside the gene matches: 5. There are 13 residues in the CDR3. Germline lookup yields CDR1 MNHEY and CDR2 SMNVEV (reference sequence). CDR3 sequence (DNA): TGTGCCAGCAGCCAGGGGGTTCCCACTGAAGCTTTCTTT. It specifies CASSQGVPTEAFF.

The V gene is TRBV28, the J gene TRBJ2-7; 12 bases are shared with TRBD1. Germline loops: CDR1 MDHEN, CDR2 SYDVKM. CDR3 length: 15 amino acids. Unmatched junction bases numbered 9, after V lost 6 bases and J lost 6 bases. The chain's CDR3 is CASSGGTGGLSEQYV. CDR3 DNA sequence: TGTGCCAGCAGCGGAGGGACAGGGGGCTTGTCCGAGCAGTACGTC.

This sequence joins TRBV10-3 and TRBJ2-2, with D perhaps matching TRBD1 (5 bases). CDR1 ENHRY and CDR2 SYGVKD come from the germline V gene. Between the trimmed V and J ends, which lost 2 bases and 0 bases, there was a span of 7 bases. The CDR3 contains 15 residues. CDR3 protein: CAISEAGSNTGELFF. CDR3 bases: TGTGCCATCAGTGAGGCAGGGTCGAACACCGGGGAGCTGTTTTTT.

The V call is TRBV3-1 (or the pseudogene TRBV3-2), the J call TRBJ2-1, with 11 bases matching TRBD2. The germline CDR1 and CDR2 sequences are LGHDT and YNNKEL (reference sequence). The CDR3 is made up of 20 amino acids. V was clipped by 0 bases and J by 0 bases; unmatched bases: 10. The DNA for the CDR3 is TGTGCCAGCAGCCAAGATCTAGCGGGGGGCCCTCGTAGCTCCTACAATGAGCAGTTCTTC. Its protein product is CASSQDLAGGPRSSYNEQFF.

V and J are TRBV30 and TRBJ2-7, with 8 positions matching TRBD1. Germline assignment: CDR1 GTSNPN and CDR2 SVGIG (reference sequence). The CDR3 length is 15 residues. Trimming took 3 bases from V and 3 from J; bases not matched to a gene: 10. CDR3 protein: CAWRRGRGQFYEQYF. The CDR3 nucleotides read TGTGCCTGGAGAAGGGGCAGGGGGCAATTCTACGAGCAGTACTTC.

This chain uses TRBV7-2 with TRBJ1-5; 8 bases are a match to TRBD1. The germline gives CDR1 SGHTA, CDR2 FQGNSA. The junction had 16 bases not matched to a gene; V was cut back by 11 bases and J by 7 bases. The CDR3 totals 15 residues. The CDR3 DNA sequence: TGTGCCGGAGGACAGGGCCCTCGTTCAGGGCAGCCCCAGCATTTT. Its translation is CAGGQGPRSGQPQHF.

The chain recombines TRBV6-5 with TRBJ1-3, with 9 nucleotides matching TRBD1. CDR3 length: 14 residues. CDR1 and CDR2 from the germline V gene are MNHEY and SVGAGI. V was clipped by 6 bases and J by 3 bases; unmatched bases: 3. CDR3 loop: CASRPTGGGNTIYF. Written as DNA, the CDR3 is TGTGCCAGCAGGCCGACAGGGGGTGGAAACACCATATATTTT.

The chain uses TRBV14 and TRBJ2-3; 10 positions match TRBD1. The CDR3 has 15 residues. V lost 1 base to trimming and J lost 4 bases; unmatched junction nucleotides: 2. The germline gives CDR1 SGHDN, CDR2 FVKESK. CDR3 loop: CASSQAGTGADTQYF. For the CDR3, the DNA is TGTGCCAGCAGCCAAGCTGGGACAGGGGCAGATACGCAGTATTTT.

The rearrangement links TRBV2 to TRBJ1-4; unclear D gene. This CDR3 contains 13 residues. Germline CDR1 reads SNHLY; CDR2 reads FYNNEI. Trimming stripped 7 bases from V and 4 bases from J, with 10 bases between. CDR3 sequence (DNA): TGTGCCAGCAATGGAGACGGTAATGAAAAACTGTTTTTT. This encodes CASNGDGNEKLFF.

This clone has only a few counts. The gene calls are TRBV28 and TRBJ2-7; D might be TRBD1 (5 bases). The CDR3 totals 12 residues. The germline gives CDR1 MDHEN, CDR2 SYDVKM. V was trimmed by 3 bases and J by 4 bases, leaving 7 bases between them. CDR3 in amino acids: CASSLTAYEQYF. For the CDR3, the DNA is TGTGCCAGCAGTTTGACAGCATACGAGCAGTACTTC. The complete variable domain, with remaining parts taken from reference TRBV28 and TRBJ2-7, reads DVKVTQSSRYLVKRTGEKVFLECVQDMDHENMFWYRQDPGLGLRLIYFSYDVKMKEKGDIPEGYSVSREKKERFSLILESASTNQTSMYLCASSLTAYEQYFGPGTRLTVT.